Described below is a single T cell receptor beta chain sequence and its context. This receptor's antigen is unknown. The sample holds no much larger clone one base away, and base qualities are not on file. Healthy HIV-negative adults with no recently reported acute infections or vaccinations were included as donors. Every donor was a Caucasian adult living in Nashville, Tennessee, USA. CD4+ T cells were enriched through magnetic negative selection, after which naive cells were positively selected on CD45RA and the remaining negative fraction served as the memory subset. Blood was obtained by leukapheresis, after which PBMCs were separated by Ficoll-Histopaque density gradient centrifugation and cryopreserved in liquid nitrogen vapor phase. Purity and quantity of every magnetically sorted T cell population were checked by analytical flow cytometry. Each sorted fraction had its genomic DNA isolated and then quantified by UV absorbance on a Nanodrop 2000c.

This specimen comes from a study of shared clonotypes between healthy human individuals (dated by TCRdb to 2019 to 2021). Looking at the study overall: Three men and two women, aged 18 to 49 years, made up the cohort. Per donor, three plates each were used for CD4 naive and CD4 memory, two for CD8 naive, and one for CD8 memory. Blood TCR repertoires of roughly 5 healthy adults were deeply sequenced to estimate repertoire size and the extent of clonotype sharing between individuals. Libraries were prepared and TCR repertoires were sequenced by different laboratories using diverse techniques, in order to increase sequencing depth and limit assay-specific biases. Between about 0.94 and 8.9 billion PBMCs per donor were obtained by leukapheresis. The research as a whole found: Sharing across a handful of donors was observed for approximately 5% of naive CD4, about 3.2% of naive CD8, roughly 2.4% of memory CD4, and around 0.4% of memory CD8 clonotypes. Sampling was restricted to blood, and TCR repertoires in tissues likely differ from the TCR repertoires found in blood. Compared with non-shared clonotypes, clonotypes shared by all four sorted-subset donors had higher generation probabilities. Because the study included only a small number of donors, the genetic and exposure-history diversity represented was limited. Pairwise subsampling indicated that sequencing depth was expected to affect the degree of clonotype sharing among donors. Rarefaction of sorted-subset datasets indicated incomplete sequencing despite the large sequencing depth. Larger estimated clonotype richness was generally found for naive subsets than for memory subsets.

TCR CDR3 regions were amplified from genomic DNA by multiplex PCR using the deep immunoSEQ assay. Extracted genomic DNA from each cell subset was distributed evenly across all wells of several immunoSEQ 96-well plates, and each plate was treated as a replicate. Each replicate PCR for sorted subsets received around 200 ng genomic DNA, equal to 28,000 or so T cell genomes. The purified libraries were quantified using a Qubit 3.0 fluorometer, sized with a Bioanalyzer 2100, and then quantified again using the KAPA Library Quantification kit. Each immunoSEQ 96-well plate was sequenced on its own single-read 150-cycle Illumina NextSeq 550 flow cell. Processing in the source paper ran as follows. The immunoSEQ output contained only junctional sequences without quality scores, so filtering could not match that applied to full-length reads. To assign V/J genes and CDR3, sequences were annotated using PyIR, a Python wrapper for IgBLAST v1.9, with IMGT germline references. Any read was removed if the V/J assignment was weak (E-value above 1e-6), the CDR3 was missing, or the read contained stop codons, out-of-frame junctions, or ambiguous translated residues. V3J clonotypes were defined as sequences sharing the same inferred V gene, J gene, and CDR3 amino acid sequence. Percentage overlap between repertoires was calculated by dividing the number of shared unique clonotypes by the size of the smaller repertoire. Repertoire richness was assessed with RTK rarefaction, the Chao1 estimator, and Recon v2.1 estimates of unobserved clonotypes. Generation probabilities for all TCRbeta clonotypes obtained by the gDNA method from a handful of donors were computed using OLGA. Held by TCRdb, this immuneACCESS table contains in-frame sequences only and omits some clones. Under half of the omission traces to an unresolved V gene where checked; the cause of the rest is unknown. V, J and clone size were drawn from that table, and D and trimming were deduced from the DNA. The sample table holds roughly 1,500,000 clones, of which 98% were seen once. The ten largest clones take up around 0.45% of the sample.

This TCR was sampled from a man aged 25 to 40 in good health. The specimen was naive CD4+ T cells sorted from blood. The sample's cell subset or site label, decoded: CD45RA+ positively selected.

Read as DNA, the sequence is TGTGCCAGCAGTTTGAGTGGCTCCTACAATGAGCAGTTCTTC. Translated, it gives CASSLSGSYNEQFF. This chain joins TRBV27 to TRBJ2-1; no confident D gene assignment can be made. CDR1 MNHEY and CDR2 SMNVEV are derived from the germline V gene (reference sequence). Trimming costs V 3 bases and J 0 bases, and their ends lie 6 bases apart. The CDR3 has 14 amino acids, counting the end cysteine and phenylalanine. The only DNA kept is the CDR3, 42 bases in frame from the first base.